This note documents a single TCR beta chain sequence. This clone was seen only a few times. Its target antigen remains unknown. No much larger clone is present one base from it, and per-base qualities are unavailable. CD8 naive samples were obtained by positive selection for CCR7 among CD45RO-negative cells, yielding a CD45RA+CCR7+ population from which TemRA cells were excluded. Donors were healthy HIV-negative adults with no recently reported acute infections or vaccinations. Every donor was a Caucasian adult residing in Nashville, Tennessee, USA. After blood collection by leukapheresis, PBMCs were isolated using Ficoll-Histopaque density gradient centrifugation and then cryopreserved in the vapor phase of liquid nitrogen. Purity and quantity of every magnetically sorted T cell population were checked by analytical flow cytometry. Each sorted fraction had its genomic DNA isolated and then quantified by UV absorbance on a Nanodrop 2000c.

V is clipped by 6 bases and J by 6 bases, and the sequence between their germline boundaries is 11 bases long. The CDR3 runs 12 residues from the cysteine to the phenylalanine. Of the read, only the CDR3 DNA is kept; its 36 bases are in frame from base 1. Based on the germline V gene, the CDR1 and CDR2 sequences are ENHRY and SYGVKD. These data are taken from a study of shared clonotypes between healthy human individuals (dated by TCRdb to the early 2020s). Regarding the study in general: A few men and two women, aged 18 to 49 years, made up the cohort. Libraries were prepared and TCR repertoires were sequenced by different laboratories using diverse techniques, in order to increase sequencing depth and limit assay-specific biases. To estimate repertoire size and how much clonotypes are shared between individuals, the study performed deep sequencing of blood TCR repertoires from 4 to 6 healthy adults. Leukapheresis yielded between about 0.9 and 8.9 billion PBMCs per donor. For each donor, CD4 naive and CD4 memory were each run on three plates, CD8 naive on two plates, and CD8 memory on one plate.

TCR CDR3 regions were amplified from genomic DNA by multiplex PCR using the deep immunoSEQ assay. Genomic DNA extracted from each cell subset was distributed evenly over all wells of several immunoSEQ 96-well plates, and each plate served as one replicate. For sorted subsets, 200 to 250 ng of genomic DNA, equivalent to some 30,000 T cell genomes, went into each replicate PCR. Purified libraries were quantified with a Qubit 3.0 fluorometer, sized on a Bioanalyzer 2100, and re-quantified with the KAPA Library Quantification kit. Each immunoSEQ 96-well plate was sequenced on its own single-read 150-cycle Illumina NextSeq 550 flow cell. Concerning the study's data processing: The immunoSEQ output contained only junctional sequences without quality scores, so filtering could not match that applied to full-length reads. Sequences were annotated with PyIR, a Python wrapper for IgBLAST v1.9, using IMGT germline references to assign V/J genes and CDR3. Reads were removed for weak V/J assignments (E-value above 1e-6), missing CDR3, stop codons, out-of-frame junctions, or ambiguous translated residues. V3J clonotypes were defined as sequences sharing the same inferred V gene, J gene, and CDR3 amino acid sequence. Percentage overlap between repertoires was computed as shared unique clonotypes divided by the size of the smaller repertoire. Richness of each repertoire was evaluated using RTK rarefaction, the Chao1 estimator, and Recon v2.1 estimates of unobserved clonotypes. Generation probabilities were computed with OLGA for all TCRbeta clonotypes obtained by the gDNA method from several donors. The table was pulled from immuneACCESS by TCRdb, which kept in-frame rearrangements only. Such tables lose some clones; where checked, under half of the loss comes from unresolved V genes, and the rest has no known cause. The V and J calls and clone size are taken from that table; D and trimming were inferred from the DNA. This sample lists roughly 2,000,000 clones; roughly 95% were detected once. Around 1.7% of the sample is held by the ten biggest clonotypes.

What the work shows at the level of the full study, not this receptor alone: Because the study included only a small number of donors, the genetic and exposure-history diversity represented was limited. Compared with non-shared clonotypes, clonotypes shared by all four sorted-subset donors had higher generation probabilities. Pairwise subsampling led to the expectation that sequencing depth would affect the degree of clonotype sharing among donors. Rarefaction of sorted-subset datasets indicated incomplete sequencing despite the large sequencing depth. Larger estimated clonotype richness was generally found for naive subsets than for memory subsets. Sampling was limited to blood, and TCR repertoires in tissue likely differ from TCR repertoires in blood. Sharing across several donors was observed for about 5% of naive CD4, 3% to 3.5% of naive CD8, about 2.3% of memory CD4, and around 0.4% of memory CD8 clonotypes.

The rearranged chain carries TRBV10-3 and TRBJ1-1; no D segment can be confidently identified. The sequence was collected from a man aged 18 to 29 in good health. Some clones in this sample may be carry-over from other donors' samples. Sequenced: naive CD8+ T cells from PBMCs. The cell subset or site label, as the study defines it: CD45RA+CCR7+. The sequenced DNA is TGTGCCATCAGCGAGCCGGGGTCTGAAGCTTTCTTT. Its protein product is CAISEPGSEAFF.